Below, 32 T cell receptor beta chains from the same sample are listed, as sequenced in a study of OX40 agonist ivuxolimab in advanced cancers. The library was built by means of the immunoSEQ multiplex PCR assay. This immuneACCESS table, as held by TCRdb, lists in-frame sequences with V and J called but not all clones. Of the missing ones, under half trace to an unresolved V gene in checked studies; the others have no known cause. This sample holds 55,000 or so clones; 85% to 90% were observed only once. 6.5% to 7.5% of the sample belongs to the ten largest clones. The input for sequencing was CD4+ or CD8+ T cells sorted from blood, taken in a trial of the OX40 agonist ivuxolimab. These receptor sequences come from an adult with an advanced solid tumor such as melanoma, head and neck, liver or kidney cancer.

The chain recombines TRBV5-1 with TRBJ1-2; tentative D call: TRBD1 (6 bases). The CDR3 is made up of 18 amino acids. V lost 0 bases and J 5 bases, leaving 23 bases between the germline ends. Germline V gene lookup returns CDR1 SGHRS and CDR2 YFSETQ. The CDR3 is CASSLAPPGGQREYGYTF. CDR3 bases: TGCGCCAGCAGCTTGGCCCCCCCGGGGGGACAAAGGGAATATGGCTACACCTTC.

The chain uses TRBV18 and TRBJ2-3; TRBD1 matches 8 bases. Germline lookup yields CDR1 KGHSH and CDR2 LQKENI. The CDR3 totals 16 residues. With 2 bases clipped from V and 5 bases from J, the junction kept 9 bases outside the gene matches. CDR3 region: CASSPGSRGRLDTQYF. The DNA of the CDR3 is TGTGCCAGCTCACCAGGGTCCAGGGGGCGCTTAGATACGCAGTATTTT.

This clone occurred a few times. The chain employs TRBV7-6 and TRBJ2-5, with TRBD2 identical over 8 bases. Trimming cost V 5 bases and J 4 bases; bases outside gene matches: 9. The CDR3 length is 15 residues. Per germline, CDR1 SGHVS and CDR2 FNYEAQ. The CDR3 DNA reads TGTGCCAGCAGCGTGGCGGGGGGAGAAGGAGAGACCCAGTACTTC. Its protein is CASSVAGGEGETQYF.

The chain is built from TRBV12-5 and TRBJ1-1; TRBD1 might be the D (5 bases). Germline CDR1 reads LGHNT; CDR2 reads FRNRAP. The CDR3 consists of 14 residues. Trimming took off 6 bases at V and 1 base at J, with 12 bases between the two ends. In nucleotides, the CDR3 is TGTGCTAGTGGCGTAGACAGAAGGAACACTGAAGCTTTCTTT. Translated, it gives CASGVDRRNTEAFF.

The chain is built from TRBV14 and TRBJ1-3; no clear D gene. CDR1 and CDR2 from the germline V gene are SGHDN and FVKESK. The V end was cut by 4 bases, the J end by 3 bases, with 13 bases between. The CDR3 is 15 residues long. The CDR3 spells CASSPSRGYGNTIYF. CDR3 nucleotide sequence: TGTGCCAGCAGCCCATCTAGAGGGTATGGAAACACCATATATTTT.

The CDR3 sequence: CASSPSQGITEAFF. CDR3 DNA sequence: TGTGCCAGCTCACCGAGTCAGGGGATAACTGAAGCTTTCTTT. The genes are TRBV18 and TRBJ1-1, with D perhaps TRBD1 (6 bases). The CDR3 length is 14 residues. In germline, CDR1 is KGHSH, CDR2 LQKENI. Trimming removed 3 bases at V and 5 bases at J, with 13 bases between. The full variable domain, rest sourced from reference TRBV18 and TRBJ1-1, is NAGVMQNPRHLVRRRGQEARLRCSPMKGHSHVYWYRQLPEEGLKFMVYLQKENIIDESGMPKERFSAEFPKEGPSILRIQQVVRGDSAAYFCASSPSQGITEAFFGQGTRLTVV.

This chain uses TRBV2 with TRBJ1-5, with 9 nucleotides matching TRBD1. With 7 bases clipped from V and 6 bases from J, the junction kept 13 bases outside the gene matches. Germline V gene sequence: CDR1 SNHLY, CDR2 FYNNEI. This CDR3 is 16 amino acids long. The CDR3 bases are TGTGCCAGCACCCAAATCATGGGACAGGGCACTCAGCCCCAGCATTTT. Its translation is CASTQIMGQGTQPQHF.

V is TRBV5-6 and J is TRBJ1-1; maybe TRBD1 (5 bases). The length of the CDR3 is 15 residues. Trimming removed 6 bases from V and 1 base from J, with 16 bases in between. CDR1 is SGHDT and CDR2 is YYEEEE in the germline V gene. The CDR3 DNA reads as TGTGCCAGCACAATTTTAGACAGAGAGAACACTGAAGCTTTCTTT. Amino acids: CASTILDRENTEAFF.

This clone was counted a single time. The V call is TRBV27, the J call TRBJ2-4, with 11 bases aligning to TRBD2. V dropped 6 bases and J dropped 1; count of bases not matched to a gene: 11. CDR1 is MNHEY and CDR2 is SMNVEV in the germline V gene (reference sequence). CDR3 length: 18 residues. CDR3: CASRTLLAGGPAKNIQYF. In nucleotides, the CDR3 is TGTGCCAGCAGGACCCTTTTAGCGGGGGGGCCTGCCAAAAACATTCAGTACTTC.

The rearrangement joins TRBV10-3 to TRBJ2-2, with a weak D call TRBD2 (5 bases). Trimming shortened V by 0 bases and J by 4 bases, and 12 bases separated the two germline ends. The germline CDR1 and CDR2 sequences are ENHRY and SYGVKD. This CDR3 spans 16 amino acids. The CDR3 DNA sequence: TGTGCCATCAGTGAGTCAATCGGTCGGGGCACCGGGGAGCTGTTTTTT. It is translated as CAISESIGRGTGELFF.

The chain links TRBV5-1 to TRBJ2-3; no clear D. Trimming removed 0 bases at V and 6 bases at J, with 14 bases between. The CDR3 consists of 15 residues. CDR1 is SGHRS and CDR2 is YFSETQ in the germline V gene. This CDR3 reads CASSLETPRVDTQYF. The DNA for the CDR3 is TGCGCCAGCAGCTTGGAAACGCCTCGGGTGGATACGCAGTATTTT.

The gene calls are TRBV9 and TRBJ2-2; TRBD1 matches 8 bases. After removal of 2 bases from V and 7 bases from J, the junction contained 4 bases not matched to a gene. The V gene's germline CDR1 is SGDLS and CDR2 YYNGEE. The CDR3 extends over 14 amino acids. The CDR3 here is CASSVLQGGGELFF. The CDR3 nucleotides read TGTGCCAGCAGCGTCTTACAGGGGGGCGGGGAGCTGTTTTTT. The whole variable domain, remainder taken from reference TRBV9 and TRBJ2-2, is DSGVTQTPKHLITATGQRVTLRCSPRSGDLSVYWYQQSLDQGLQFLIQYYNGEERAKGNILERFSAQQFPDLHSELNLSSLELGDSALYFCASSVLQGGGELFFGEGSRLTVL.

This rearrangement joins TRBV27 to TRBJ2-2; 7 positions agree with TRBD2. CDR3 length equals 15 residues. The ends lost 4 bases at V and 3 bases at J; junction bases unmatched: 5. Looked up from germline, CDR1 is MNHEY and CDR2 is SMNVEV (reference sequence). CDR3 in amino acids: CASSSGLLYTGELFF. The CDR3 DNA reads as TGTGCCAGCAGTTCGGGACTACTATACACCGGGGAGCTGTTTTTT.

The rearrangement joins TRBV2 to TRBJ2-5; 8 positions match TRBD1. CDR1 and CDR2 (germline): SNHLY, FYNNEI. The CDR3 loop spans 13 amino acids. V shed 6 bases, J shed 2 bases, and the junction held 2 bases outside the gene matches. CDR3 protein: CASRGTGQETQYF. The CDR3 DNA follows: TGTGCCAGCAGGGGGACAGGACAAGAGACCCAGTACTTC. Based on the CDR3 plus reference TRBV2 and TRBJ2-5, the full variable domain is EPEVTQTPSHQVTQMGQEVILRCVPISNHLYFYWYRQILGQKVEFLVSFYNNEISEKSEIFDDQFSVERPDGSNFTLKIRSTKLEDSAMYFCASRGTGQETQYFGPGTRLLVL.

The chain uses TRBV30 and TRBJ1-6; TRBD1 agrees at 7 bases. This CDR3 spans 15 amino acids. After removal of 2 bases from V and 14 bases from J, the junction contained 15 bases not matched to a gene. CDR1 is GTSNPN and CDR2 is SVGIG in the germline V gene (reference sequence). As DNA, the CDR3 is TGTGCCTGGAGTCTAGGGGGCGCGGAAGTAACCACCCTCCACTTT. Its protein is CAWSLGGAEVTTLHF.

This clone was counted a few times. V usage is TRBV2 and J usage is TRBJ2-6; TRBD1 agrees at 8 bases. Germline-derived CDR1 and CDR2 are SNHLY and FYNNEI. The CDR3 consists of 15 residues. V shed 6 bases, J shed 4 bases, and the junction held 5 bases outside the gene matches. DNA of the CDR3: TGTGCCAGCAGGGACAGGGAAGGGGGGGCCAACGTCCTGACTTTC. Translating gives CASRDREGGANVLTF.

The rearrangement uses TRBV18 and TRBJ2-5; D tentatively reads TRBD1 or TRBD2 (5 bases each). CDR3 size: 14 residues. The V gene lost 6 bases and the J gene lost 6 bases, with 17 bases spanning the gap. The germline gives CDR1 KGHSH, CDR2 LQKENI. CDR3 nucleotides: TGTGCCAGCTCCAACCCTGGGGGTGTCAAGACCCAGTACTTC. This sequence encodes CASSNPGGVKTQYF.

This clone was picked up one time. V is TRBV6-5 and J is TRBJ1-2; the D gene is possibly TRBD1 (5 bases). This CDR3 region has 16 residues. Trimming removed 2 bases from V and 2 bases from J, with 15 bases in between. CDR1 is MNHEY, CDR2 SVGAGI, per germline. The CDR3 nucleotides read TGTGCCAGCAGTTACCGGCCCGTAGGGGAGAACTATGGCTACACCTTC. This sequence encodes CASSYRPVGENYGYTF.

This clone was detected only once. Other nucleotide sequences in the sample specify the same CDR3. The chain joins TRBV18 to TRBJ2-7, with D perhaps matching TRBD1 (5 bases). Germline values: CDR1 KGHSH, CDR2 LQKENI. Trimming shortened V by 2 bases and J by 1 base, and 6 bases separated the two germline ends. CDR3 length equals 13 residues. The DNA for the CDR3 is TGTGCCAGCTCACCAGACAGATCCTACGAGCAGTACTTC. The encoded protein is CASSPDRSYEQYF.

J is TRBJ1-4 and V is TRBV11-2; 8 nucleotides agree with TRBD1. Trimming removed 2 bases from V and 4 bases from J; junction bases left unmatched: 3. The CDR3 spans 15 residues. Germline lookup yields CDR1 SGHAT and CDR2 FQNNGV. The CDR3 spells CASSLQTGVNEKLFF. In DNA, the CDR3 is TGTGCCAGCAGCTTACAGACAGGGGTTAATGAAAAACTGTTTTTT.

The V and J genes are TRBV7-8 and TRBJ1-2, with TRBD1 as a possible D gene (5 bases). Trimming took 5 bases from V and 5 from J, leaving 15 bases between them. Germline V gene data show CDR1 as SGHVS and CDR2 as FQNEAQ. The CDR3 consists of 14 residues. The CDR3 bases are TGTGCCAGCAGCCCGACAGAAATACCTTATGGCTACACCTTC. Encoded protein: CASSPTEIPYGYTF.

The chain uses TRBV6-1 and TRBJ1-1, with D hard to call. CDR3 length equals 13 residues. Germline V gene lookup returns CDR1 MNHNS and CDR2 SASEGT. Trimming took 6 bases from V and 3 from J, leaving 11 bases between them. In DNA, the CDR3 is TGTGCCAGCAGGTCCCTTACTTACACTGAAGCTTTCTTT. Translated, it gives CASRSLTYTEAFF.

This clone was counted once. This rearrangement joins TRBV30 to TRBJ2-3; 7 bases fit TRBD1. The germline V gene encodes CDR1 GTSNPN and CDR2 SVGIG (reference sequence). The CDR3 is made up of 19 amino acids. V lost 2 bases and J lost 2; bases outside the gene matches: 19. CDR3 bases: TGTGCCTGGAGTTCCCGGGACAGCCAGCGTCCTTTTTACACAGATACGCAGTATTTT. Protein sequence: CAWSSRDSQRPFYTDTQYF.

CDR3 residues: CASNGINEKLFF. DNA for the CDR3: TGTGCCAGCAACGGGATTAATGAAAAACTGTTTTTT. The rearrangement links TRBV2 to TRBJ1-4; D gene uncertain. CDR1 is SNHLY and CDR2 is FYNNEI in the germline V gene. CDR3 length: 12 amino acids. The germline V and J ends were trimmed by 7 bases and 4 bases, with 7 bases remaining between them.

V gene TRBV9 combines with J gene TRBJ2-3; the D is unclear. The CDR3 length is 16 residues. Germline CDR1 is SGDLS and CDR2 is YYNGEE. The V end was cut by 0 bases, the J end by 0 bases, with 11 bases between. This CDR3 reads CASSVAQVGSTDTQYF. The CDR3 DNA reads TGTGCCAGCAGCGTAGCCCAGGTCGGTAGCACAGATACGCAGTATTTT.

The V call is TRBV9, the J call TRBJ1-2, with 8 bases lining up with TRBD1. The trim removed 4 bases at V and 8 bases at J, leaving 7 bases unmatched. Germline CDR1 reads SGDLS; CDR2 reads YYNGEE. The CDR3 is made up of 13 amino acids. The CDR3 sequence: CASSSTGGGGYTF. The CDR3 DNA follows: TGTGCCAGCAGCTCAACAGGGGGTGGCGGCTACACCTTC.

The V and J genes are TRBV2 and TRBJ2-2; possibly TRBD2 for D (6 bases). Germline V gene lookup returns CDR1 SNHLY and CDR2 FYNNEI. The CDR3 sequence is 20 residues long. Trimming left V 7 bases short and J 2 bases short, with 29 bases between. The DNA of the CDR3 is TGTGCCAGCACCCAGGAGGGACGGACCACCCTTAGAATCAACACCGGGGAGCTGTTTTTT. The encoded protein is CASTQEGRTTLRINTGELFF.

This clone turned up a few times. The chain combines TRBV7-9 with TRBJ2-2; D is perhaps TRBD1 (7 bases). The germline V and J ends were trimmed by 4 bases and 1 base, with 13 bases remaining between them. The CDR3 extends over 16 amino acids. Germline V gives CDR1 SEHNR, CDR2 FQNEAQ (reference sequence). CDR3 region: CASSSYRGLNTGELFF. The DNA for the CDR3 is TGTGCCAGCAGCTCGTACAGGGGACTGAACACCGGGGAGCTGTTTTTT.

This clone was recorded a few times. V is TRBV18 and J is TRBJ2-2; no clear D gene. The CDR3 runs 13 residues. Germline CDR1 KGHSH, CDR2 LQKENI. V was shortened by 0 bases and J by 6 bases, with 5 bases between the two germline ends. Here the CDR3 DNA reads TGTGCCAGCTCACCACCGATGGCCGGGGAGCTGTTTTTT. The encoded protein is CASSPPMAGELFF. Full variable domain (outside the CDR3, taken from reference TRBV18 and TRBJ2-2): NAGVMQNPRHLVRRRGQEARLRCSPMKGHSHVYWYRQLPEEGLKFMVYLQKENIIDESGMPKERFSAEFPKEGPSILRIQQVVRGDSAAYFCASSPPMAGELFFGEGSRLTVL.

The chain combines TRBV5-1 with TRBJ1-3, with D unresolved. Germline lookup yields CDR1 SGHRS and CDR2 YFSETQ. The CDR3 is 14 residues long. V lost 1 base and J lost 0, with 5 bases in between. This CDR3 reads CASSLTGSGNTIYF. The CDR3 bases are TGCGCCAGCAGCTTGACGGGCTCTGGAAACACCATATATTTT.

This clone was counted once. The chain carries TRBV6-9 and TRBJ2-7; the match to TRBD1 covers 10 bases. This CDR3 is 14 amino acids long. Germline CDR1 reads MNHGY; CDR2 reads SVAAGI. Trimming took 3 bases from V and 6 from J; bases not matched to a gene: 5. This CDR3 reads CASSYFGTGAEQYF. The DNA for the CDR3 is TGTGCCAGCAGTTACTTCGGGACAGGGGCCGAGCAGTACTTC.

The chain uses TRBV5-1 and TRBJ2-2; D ambiguous. The CDR3 totals 16 residues. Germline CDR1 and CDR2: SGHRS and YFSETQ. With 0 bases removed from V and 1 base from J, the gap between germline ends came to 10 bases. DNA for the CDR3: TGCGCCAGCAGCTTGGATCCAGGCTTGAACACCGGGGAGCTGTTTTTT. Translating gives CASSLDPGLNTGELFF.